The T cell receptor (beta chain) under discussion was sequenced for a study of cytomegalovirus exposure and HLA in healthy donors. As for this clone: Its antigen is as yet unknown.

PCR involved 60 Vbeta and 13 Jbeta primers. The table came from immunoSEQ multiplex PCR; TCRdb's copy has only in-frame clones and leaves some out. The table lists tens of thousands of clones, around 72% of them singletons, with approximately 2.7% in the top ten. Study observations and caveats: Information on immune exposure was restricted to one variable (CMV serostatus). Reports indicate that TCR beta sequences accurately predicted the HLA-A and HLA-B alleles of most subjects.

Participants comprised healthy donors of bone marrow. The sequence derives from a man aged 18 to 30 in good health and CMV-seronegative. Input material: PBMCs.

The CDR3 coding sequence is TGTGCCAGCTCACCAAAGACAGGGGGGGCTCAGCCCCAGCATTTT. It specifies CASSPKTGGAQPQHF. This chain connects TRBV18 to TRBJ1-5; 9 bases are shared with TRBD1. Germline CDR1 is KGHSH and CDR2 is LQKENI. CDR3 size: 15 residues. The ends lost 2 bases at V and 6 bases at J; junction bases unmatched: 5.